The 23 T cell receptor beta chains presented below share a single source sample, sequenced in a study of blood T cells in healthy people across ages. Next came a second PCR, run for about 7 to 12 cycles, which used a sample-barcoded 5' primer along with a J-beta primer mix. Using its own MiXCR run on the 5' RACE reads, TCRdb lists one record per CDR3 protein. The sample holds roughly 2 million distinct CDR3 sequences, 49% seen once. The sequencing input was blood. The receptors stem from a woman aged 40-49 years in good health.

CDR3 DNA: TGCAGCGTTGATGGGGCAGGTTGGACGGATACGCAGTATTTT. Translated, it gives CSVDGAGWTDTQYF. The V call is TRBV29-1, the J call TRBJ2-3, with D possibly being TRBD1 (5 bases). The V gene lost 3 bases and the J gene lost 6 bases, with 16 bases spanning the gap. The CDR3 consists of 14 residues. Germline CDR1 SQVTM, CDR2 ANQGSEA.

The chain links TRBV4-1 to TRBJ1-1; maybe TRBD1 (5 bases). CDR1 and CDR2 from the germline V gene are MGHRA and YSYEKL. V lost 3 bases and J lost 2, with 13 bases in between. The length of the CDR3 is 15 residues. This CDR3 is CASSQNPTDNTEAFF. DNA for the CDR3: TGCGCCAGCAGCCAGAACCCGACAGATAACACTGAAGCTTTCTTT.

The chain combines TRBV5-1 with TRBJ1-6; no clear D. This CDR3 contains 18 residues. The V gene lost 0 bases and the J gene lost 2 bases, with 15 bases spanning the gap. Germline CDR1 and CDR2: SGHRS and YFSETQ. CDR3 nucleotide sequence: TGCGCCAGCAGCTTGGATGGCCCGCTTACAACCTATAATTCACCCCTCCACTTT. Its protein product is CASSLDGPLTTYNSPLHF. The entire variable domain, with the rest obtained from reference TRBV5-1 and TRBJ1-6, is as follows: KAGVTQTPRYLIKTRGQQVTLSCSPISGHRSVSWYQQTPGQGLQFLFEYFSETQRNKGNFPGRFSGRQFSNSRSEMNVSTLELGDSALYLCASSLDGPLTTYNSPLHFGNGTRLTVT.

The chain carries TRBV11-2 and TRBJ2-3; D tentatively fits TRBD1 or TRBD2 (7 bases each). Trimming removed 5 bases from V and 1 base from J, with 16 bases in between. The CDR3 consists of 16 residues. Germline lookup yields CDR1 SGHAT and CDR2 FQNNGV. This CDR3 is CASSPRGGRGTDTQYF. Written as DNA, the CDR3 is TGTGCCAGCAGCCCCAGGGGGGGCCGCGGCACAGATACGCAGTATTTT.

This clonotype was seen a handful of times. CDR3 loop: CASSPRVWDSTQETQYF. The CDR3 coding sequence is TGTGCCAGCAGCCCCCGTGTCTGGGACTCGACACAAGAGACCCAGTACTTC. The V call is TRBV3-1, the J call TRBJ2-5, with TRBD2 as a possible D gene (6 bases). Trimming stripped 4 bases from V and 2 bases from J, with 20 bases between. Germline assignment: CDR1 LGHDT and CDR2 YNNKEL (reference sequence). The CDR3 is made up of 17 amino acids.

The CDR3 sequence: CASSVAPGSQTQYF. DNA of the CDR3: TGTGCCAGCAGCGTAGCGCCGGGTTCACAGACCCAGTACTTC. V and J are TRBV9 and TRBJ2-5; unclear D gene. CDR3 length: 14 amino acids. The V gene lost 0 bases and the J gene lost 6 bases, with 12 bases spanning the gap. CDR1 is SGDLS, CDR2 YYNGEE, per germline. Filled out from reference TRBV9 and TRBJ2-5, the complete variable domain reads DSGVTQTPKHLITATGQRVTLRCSPRSGDLSVYWYQQSLDQGLQFLIQYYNGEERAKGNILERFSAQQFPDLHSELNLSSLELGDSALYFCASSVAPGSQTQYFGPGTRLLVL.

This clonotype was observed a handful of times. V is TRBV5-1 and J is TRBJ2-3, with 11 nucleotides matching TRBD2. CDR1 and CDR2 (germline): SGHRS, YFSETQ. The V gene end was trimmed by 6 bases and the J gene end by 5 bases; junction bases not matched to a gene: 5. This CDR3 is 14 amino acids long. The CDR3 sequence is CASKGLAEEDTQYF. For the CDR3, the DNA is TGCGCCAGCAAGGGACTAGCGGAGGAAGATACGCAGTATTTT.

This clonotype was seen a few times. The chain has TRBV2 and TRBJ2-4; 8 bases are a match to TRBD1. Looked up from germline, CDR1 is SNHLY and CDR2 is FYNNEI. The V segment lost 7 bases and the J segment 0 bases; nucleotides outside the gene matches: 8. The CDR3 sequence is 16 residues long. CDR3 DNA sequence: TGTGCCAGCACTTGGGGACAGGATTTAGCCAAAAACATTCAGTACTTC. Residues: CASTWGQDLAKNIQYF.

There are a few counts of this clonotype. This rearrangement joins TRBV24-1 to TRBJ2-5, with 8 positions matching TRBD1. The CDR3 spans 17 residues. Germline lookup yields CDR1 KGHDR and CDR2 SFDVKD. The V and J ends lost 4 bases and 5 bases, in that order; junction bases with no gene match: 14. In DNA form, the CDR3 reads TGTGCCACCAGTGACCCGTCTGGACAGGGTGTACGGGAGACCCAGTACTTC. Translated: CATSDPSGQGVRETQYF.

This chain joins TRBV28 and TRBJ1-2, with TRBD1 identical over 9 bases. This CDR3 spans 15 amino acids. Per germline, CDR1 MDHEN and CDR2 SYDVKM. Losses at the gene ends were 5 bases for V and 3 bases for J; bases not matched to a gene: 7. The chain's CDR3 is CASSPPTGGHYGYTF. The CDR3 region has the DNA TGTGCCAGCAGTCCCCCGACAGGGGGGCACTATGGCTACACCTTC.

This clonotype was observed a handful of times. The CDR3: CSASLTGKDGYTF. In nucleotides, the CDR3 is TGCAGTGCTAGCCTCACAGGGAAGGATGGCTACACCTTC. The chain uses TRBV20-1 and TRBJ1-2; perhaps TRBD1 as D (6 bases). V gave up 3 bases and J gave up 6 bases, with 14 bases separating them. This CDR3 region has 13 residues. The germline V gene encodes CDR1 DFQATT and CDR2 SNEGSKA (reference sequence).

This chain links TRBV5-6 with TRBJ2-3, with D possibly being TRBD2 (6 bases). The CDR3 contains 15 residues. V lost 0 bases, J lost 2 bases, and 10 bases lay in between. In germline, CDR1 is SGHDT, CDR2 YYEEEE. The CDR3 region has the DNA TGTGCCAGCAGCTTGGCGGGGGATGTCACAGATACGCAGTATTTT. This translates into CASSLAGDVTDTQYF. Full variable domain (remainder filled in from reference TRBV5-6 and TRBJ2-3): DAGVTQSPTHLIKTRGQQVTLRCSPKSGHDTVSWYQQALGQGPQFIFQYYEEEERQRGNFPDRFSGHQFPNYSSELNVNALLLGDSALYLCASSLAGDVTDTQYFGPGTRLTVL.

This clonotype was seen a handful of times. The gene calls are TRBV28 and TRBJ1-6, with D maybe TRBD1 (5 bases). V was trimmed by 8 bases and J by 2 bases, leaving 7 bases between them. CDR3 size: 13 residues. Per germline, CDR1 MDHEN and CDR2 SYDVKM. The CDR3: CASVQAYNSPLHF. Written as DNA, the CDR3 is TGTGCCAGCGTACAGGCCTATAATTCACCCCTCCACTTT.

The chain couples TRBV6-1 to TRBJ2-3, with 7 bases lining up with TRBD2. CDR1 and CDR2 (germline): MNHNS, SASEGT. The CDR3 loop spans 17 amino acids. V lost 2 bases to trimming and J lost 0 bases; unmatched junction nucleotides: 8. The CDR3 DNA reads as TGTGCCAGCAGTGAAAGGCAGCGGGGCCCTAGCACAGATACGCAGTATTTT. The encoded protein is CASSERQRGPSTDTQYF.

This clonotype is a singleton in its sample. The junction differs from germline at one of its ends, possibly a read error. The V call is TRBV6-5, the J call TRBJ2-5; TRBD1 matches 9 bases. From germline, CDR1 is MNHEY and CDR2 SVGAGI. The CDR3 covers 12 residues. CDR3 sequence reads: CASTGGGETLYF. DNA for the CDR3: TGTGCCAGTACAGGGGGCGGAGAGACCCTGTACTTC.

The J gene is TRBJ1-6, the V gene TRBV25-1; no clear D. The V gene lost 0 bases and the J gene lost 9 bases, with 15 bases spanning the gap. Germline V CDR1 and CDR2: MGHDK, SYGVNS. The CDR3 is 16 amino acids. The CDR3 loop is CASSEYRSGRGSPLHF. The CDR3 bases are TGTGCCAGCAGTGAATATAGGTCAGGCCGTGGTTCACCCCTCCACTTT.

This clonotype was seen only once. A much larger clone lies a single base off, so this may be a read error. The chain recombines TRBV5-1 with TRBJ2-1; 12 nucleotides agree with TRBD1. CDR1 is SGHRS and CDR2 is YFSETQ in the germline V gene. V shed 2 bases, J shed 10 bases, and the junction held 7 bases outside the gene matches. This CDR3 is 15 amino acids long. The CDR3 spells CASSFVGQGAREQFF. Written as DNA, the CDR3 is TGCGCCAGCAGCTTCGTGGGACAGGGGGCACGGGAGCAGTTCTTC.

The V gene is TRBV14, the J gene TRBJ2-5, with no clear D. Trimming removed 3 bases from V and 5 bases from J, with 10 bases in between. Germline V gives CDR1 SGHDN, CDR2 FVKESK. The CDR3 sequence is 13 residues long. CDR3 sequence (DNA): TGTGCCAGCAGCCACAGTGAAGGGGAGACCCAGTACTTC. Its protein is CASSHSEGETQYF.

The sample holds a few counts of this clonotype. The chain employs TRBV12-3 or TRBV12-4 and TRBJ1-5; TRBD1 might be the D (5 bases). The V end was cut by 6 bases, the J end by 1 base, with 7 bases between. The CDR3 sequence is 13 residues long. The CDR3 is CASSGTSNQPQHF. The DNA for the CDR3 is TGTGCCAGCAGCGGGACGAGCAATCAGCCCCAGCATTTT.

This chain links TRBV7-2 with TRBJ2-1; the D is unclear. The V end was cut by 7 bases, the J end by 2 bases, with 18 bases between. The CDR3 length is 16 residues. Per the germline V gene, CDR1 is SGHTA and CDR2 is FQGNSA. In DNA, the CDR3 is TGTGCCAGCAAGCAAGAAGGGCCGGGCGCCTACAATGAGCAGTTCTTC. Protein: CASKQEGPGAYNEQFF.

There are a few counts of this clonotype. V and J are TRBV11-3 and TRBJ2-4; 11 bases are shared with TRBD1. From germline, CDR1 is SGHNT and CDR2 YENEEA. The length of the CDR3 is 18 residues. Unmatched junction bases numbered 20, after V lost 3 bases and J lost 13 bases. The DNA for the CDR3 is TGTGCCAGCAGCTTCTGGACAGGGGGCGAGTGGTCGAGAGAGGAGCAGTACTTC. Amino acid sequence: CASSFWTGGEWSREEQYF. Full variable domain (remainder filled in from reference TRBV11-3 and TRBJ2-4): EAGVVQSPRYKIIEKKQPVAFWCNPISGHNTLYWYLQNLGQGPELLIRYENEEAVDDSQLPKDRFSAERLKGVDSTLKIQPAELGDSAVYLCASSFWTGGEWSREEQYFGAGTRLSVL.

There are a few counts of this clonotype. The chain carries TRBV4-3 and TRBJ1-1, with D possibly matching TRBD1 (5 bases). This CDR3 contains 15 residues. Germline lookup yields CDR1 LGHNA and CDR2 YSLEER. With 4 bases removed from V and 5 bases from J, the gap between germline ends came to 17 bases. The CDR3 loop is CASSRDGAFGTEAFF. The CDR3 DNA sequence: TGCGCCAGCAGCCGGGACGGAGCCTTTGGGACTGAAGCTTTCTTT.

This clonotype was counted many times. The CDR3 DNA is TGTGCCAGCAGCTTGAGAGGACAGGGGGCTGGGGATGAGCAGTTCTTC. It translates to CASSLRGQGAGDEQFF. This chain connects TRBV11-2 to TRBJ2-1; 11 nucleotides match TRBD1. In germline, CDR1 is SGHAT, CDR2 FQNNGV. The junction had 9 bases not matched to a gene; V was cut back by 3 bases and J by 8 bases. This CDR3 comprises 16 residues.